This T cell receptor (beta chain) was sequenced during a study of blood T cell repertoires in COVID-19. Across the whole study: Samples of COVID-19 (acute and convalescent) were obtained from the United States, Italy and Spain.

Generated by immunoSEQ multiplex PCR, the TCRdb table keeps only in-frame clones and is missing some. The table has 170,000 or so clones, around four fifths seen once; the top ten hold roughly 17%. Germline loops: CDR1 SGHNT, CDR2 YYREEE (reference sequence). This CDR3 comprises 15 residues. V was clipped by 5 bases and J by 5 bases, with 20 bases between them. The sequence derives from a woman aged 50 to 65 who had recovered from COVID-19. The rearrangement links TRBV5-4 to TRBJ2-7; possible D gene TRBD1, 6 bases. Sample: PBMCs or T cells enriched from blood (not recorded which). The CDR3 DNA sequence: TGTGCCAGCAGTCCCGGAAAGCAGGGGAAAAACGAGCAGTACTTC. Amino acids: CASSPGKQGKNEQYF. The whole variable domain, remainder taken from reference TRBV5-4 and TRBJ2-7, is ETGVTQSPTHLIKTRGQQVTLRCSSQSGHNTVSWYQQALGQGPQFIFQYYREEENGRGNFPPRFSGLQFPNYSSELNVNALELDDSALYLCASSPGKQGKNEQYFGPGTRLTVT.